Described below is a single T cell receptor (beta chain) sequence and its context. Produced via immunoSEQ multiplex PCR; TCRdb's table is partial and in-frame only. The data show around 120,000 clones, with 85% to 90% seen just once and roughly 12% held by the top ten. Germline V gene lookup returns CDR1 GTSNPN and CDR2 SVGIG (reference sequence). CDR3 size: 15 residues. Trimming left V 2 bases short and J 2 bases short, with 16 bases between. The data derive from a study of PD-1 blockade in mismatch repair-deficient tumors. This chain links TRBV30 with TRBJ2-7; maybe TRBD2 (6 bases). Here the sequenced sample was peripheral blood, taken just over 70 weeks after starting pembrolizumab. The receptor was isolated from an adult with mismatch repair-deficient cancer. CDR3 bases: TGTGCCTGGAGTACCAATCCGGGACTTGCCTACGAGCAGTACTTC. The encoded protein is CAWSTNPGLAYEQYF.